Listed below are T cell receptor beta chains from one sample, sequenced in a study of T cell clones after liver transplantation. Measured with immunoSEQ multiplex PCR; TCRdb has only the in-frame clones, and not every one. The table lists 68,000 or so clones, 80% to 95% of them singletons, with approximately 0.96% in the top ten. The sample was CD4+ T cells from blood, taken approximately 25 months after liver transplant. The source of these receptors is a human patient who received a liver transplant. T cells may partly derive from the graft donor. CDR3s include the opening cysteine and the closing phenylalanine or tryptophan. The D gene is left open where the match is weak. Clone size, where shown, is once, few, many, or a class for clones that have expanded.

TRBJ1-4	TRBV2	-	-	CASSGDTTNEKLFF	TGTGCCAGCAGTGGGGACACAACTAATGAAAAACTGTTTTTT
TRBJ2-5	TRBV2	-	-	CASSAGTNFQETQYF	TGTGCCAGCAGTGCGGGGACCAATTTTCAAGAGACCCAGTACTTC
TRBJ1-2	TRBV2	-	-	CASTQGNRGYTF	TGTGCCAGCACCCAGGGGAATCGTGGCTACACCTTC
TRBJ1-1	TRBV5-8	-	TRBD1	CASSGTGDMNTEAFF	TGTGCCAGCAGCGGGACAGGGGACATGAACACTGAAGCTTTCTTT
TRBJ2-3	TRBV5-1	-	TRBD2	CASSQGTSGLDTQYF	TGCGCCAGCAGCCAAGGGACTAGCGGGTTGGATACGCAGTATTTT
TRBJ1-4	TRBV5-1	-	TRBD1	CASTGQSNEKLFF	TGCGCCAGCACGGGACAGAGTAATGAAAAACTGTTTTTT
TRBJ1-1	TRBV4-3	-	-	CASSQAGLGTEAFF	TGCGCCAGCAGCCAAGCAGGGTTGGGCACTGAAGCTTTCTTT
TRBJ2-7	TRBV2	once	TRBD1	CASGGQYEQYF	TGTGCCAGCGGGGGACAGTACGAGCAGTACTTC
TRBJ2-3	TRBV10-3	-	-	CATRRGGEPSDTQYF	TGTGCCACTCGTCGGGGCGGTGAGCCGTCGGATACGCAGTATTTT
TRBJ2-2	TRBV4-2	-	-	CASSPPDRDTGELFF	TGTGCCAGCAGCCCTCCGGACCGGGACACCGGGGAGCTGTTTTTT
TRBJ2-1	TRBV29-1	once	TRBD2	CSVEDSGRVNEQFF	TGCAGCGTTGAAGATAGCGGGAGGGTAAATGAGCAGTTCTTC
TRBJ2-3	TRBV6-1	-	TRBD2	CASSELAGPSTDTQYF	TGTGCCAGCAGTGAGCTAGCGGGCCCTAGCACAGATACGCAGTATTTT
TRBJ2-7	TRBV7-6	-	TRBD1	CASSTRQGAYEQYF	TGTGCCAGCAGCACACGACAGGGGGCCTACGAGCAGTACTTC
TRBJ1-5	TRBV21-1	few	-	CASSKAPRSVGLQHF	TGTGCCAGCAGCAAAGCGCCGAGGTCCGTCGGGTTACAGCATTTT
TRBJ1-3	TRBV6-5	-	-	CASRRQLGNTIYF	TGTGCCAGCAGGAGGCAGCTGGGAAACACCATATATTTT